This section outlines one T cell receptor (beta chain) sequence together with its context. Trimming pared 3 bases from V and 0 bases from J, leaving 15 bases between. The germline V gene has CDR1 LGHDT and CDR2 YNNKEL (reference sequence). The CDR3 length is 16 residues. This entry belongs to a study of blood T cell repertoires in COVID-19. Study as a whole: Donors in the United States, Italy and Spain gave samples during acute or convalescent COVID-19. PBMCs, B-cell-depleted T cells, or T cells provided the cDNA or gDNA that made up the material.

Data came from immunoSEQ multiplex PCR; TCRdb stores just in-frame clones and leaves some out. The sample contains about 49,000 clones, 80% to 85% of which appear only once. Sample: peripheral blood. The chain combines TRBV3-1 (or the pseudogene TRBV3-2) with TRBJ2-7; D may be TRBD1 (6 bases). This receptor was obtained from a man aged 45-65 years with acute or convalescent COVID-19. The DNA for the CDR3 is TGTGCCAGCAGCCAGGTCGGACAGAAGAGCTCCTACGAGCAGTACTTC. It translates to CASSQVGQKSSYEQYF.